The clone carrying this TCR beta chain was seen a handful of times. What it recognizes is unknown. Nominally healthy donors were sampled, though unrecorded immune exposures were likely. This CDR3 is 13 amino acids long. Germline V gene data show CDR1 as SGHTA and CDR2 as FQGNSA. Trimming removed 7 bases from V and 4 bases from J, with 13 bases in between. The data stem from a study of cytomegalovirus exposure and HLA in healthy donors. Study-wide results and caveats: Associated with cytomegalovirus, according to the listing, were 150 to 200 TCR beta chains. Rare TCR sequences predominated, though certain public TCRs were found in many donors. A later analysis reportedly found that, within productive TCRs, an Asian-associated ancestry cluster had fewer N-insertions than the mean observed across the roughly 700 donors.

Vbeta (60) and Jbeta (13) primers were used in the PCR. Method: immunoSEQ multiplex PCR; TCRdb's copy keeps in-frame clones and lacks some. This sample has 100,000 to 150,000 clones, with roughly 70% found just once. This clonotype was obtained from a man aged 30 to 39 in good health and CMV-seronegative. This chain joins TRBV7-2 and TRBJ1-2, with D possibly matching TRBD1 (5 bases). The sample consisted of PBMCs. The CDR3 loop is CASTTGGGYGYTF. The CDR3 region has the DNA TGTGCCAGCACAACGGGGGGGGGCTATGGCTACACCTTC.